These 30 T cell receptor beta chains were all obtained from the same sample, sequenced in a study of cytomegalovirus exposure and HLA in healthy donors. PCR amplification relied on 60 Vbeta primers (plus 13 Jbeta primers). Using immunoSEQ multiplex PCR, the repertoire was profiled, and TCRdb retains in-frame clones only, with some absent. This repertoire shows roughly 77,000 clones, about 9.5% found once; its top ten account for approximately 23%. Sequencing was performed on PBMCs. Receptors were obtained from a man in his fifties or sixties in good health and CMV-seropositive.

This clone was seen only once. The V call is TRBV10-1, the J call TRBJ1-3; D might be TRBD1 (5 bases). V was trimmed by 5 bases and J by 2 bases, leaving 16 bases between them. The CDR3 totals 16 residues. The germline V gene encodes CDR1 WNHNN and CDR2 SYGVQD (reference sequence). The CDR3 reads CASSKGQGETGNTIYF. Here the CDR3 DNA reads TGCGCCAGCAGTAAAGGGCAGGGTGAAACTGGAAACACCATATATTTT.

The genes are TRBV4-1 and TRBJ1-2; D not certain. The V gene lost 0 bases and the J gene lost 8 bases, with 13 bases spanning the gap. CDR1 and CDR2 from the germline V gene are MGHRA and YSYEKL. This CDR3 is 14 amino acids long. DNA of the CDR3: TGCGCCAGCAGCCAAGACCCCAGTCTGATGGGCTACACCTTC. This translates into CASSQDPSLMGYTF.

This clone was seen only a few times. The chain is built from TRBV28 and TRBJ2-1, with 9 positions matching TRBD1. With V trimmed by 7 bases and J by 7 bases, 11 bases remained unmatched. The length of the CDR3 is 15 residues. Germline V CDR1 and CDR2: MDHEN, SYDVKM. The CDR3 DNA is TGTGCCAGCACGAAACGCGGGACAGGGAGGAATGAGCAGTTCTTC. This encodes CASTKRGTGRNEQFF.

As for this clone: Other nucleotide sequences from this sample produce the same CDR3. The rearrangement links TRBV5-6 to TRBJ2-5; a weak D match, TRBD1 (6 bases). V was clipped by 4 bases and J by 5 bases, with 18 bases between them. The germline gives CDR1 SGHDT, CDR2 YYEEEE. The CDR3 runs to 15 residues. The CDR3 nucleotides are TGTGCCAGCAGCATTGGACAGATTGAGGAGGAGACCCAGTACTTC. Translation: CASSIGQIEEETQYF.

Details on this clone: It is likely a read error, because the conserved phenylalanine at the end of the CDR3 is missing. Because the CDR3's place on the DNA is in doubt, the DNA is left out and the CDR3 is given as listed by TCRdb. CDR3 amino acids: CASSSGLRAYV. The gene calls are TRBV6-5 and TRBJ1-2. The germline V gene has CDR1 MNHEY and CDR2 SVGAGI. The CDR3 contains 11 residues when both ends are counted.

V is TRBV9 and J is TRBJ2-3, with 12 bases matching TRBD2. Unmatched junction bases numbered 4, after V lost 0 bases and J lost 2 bases. The CDR3 is 17 residues long. CDR1 is SGDLS and CDR2 is YYNGEE in the germline V gene. Written as DNA, the CDR3 is TGTGCCAGCAGCGTAGATGCTAGCGGGGGGGTCACAGATACGCAGTATTTT. Translating gives CASSVDASGGVTDTQYF.

This clone was seen only a few times. The chain couples TRBV5-1 to TRBJ2-3; maybe TRBD2 (5 bases). Trimming removed 4 bases at V and 8 bases at J, with 20 bases between. The germline CDR1 and CDR2 sequences are SGHRS and YFSETQ. This CDR3 spans 15 amino acids. The CDR3 loop is CASSGGGSPAGTQYF. For the CDR3, the DNA is TGCGCCAGCAGCGGCGGTGGCTCCCCTGCGGGTACGCAGTATTTT.

This clone was detected a few times. A read error may produce the germline difference seen at one junction end. V usage is TRBV7-7 and J usage is TRBJ2-1; D not certain. Germline assignment: CDR1 SSHAT and CDR2 FNYEAQ (reference sequence). The CDR3 is made up of 13 amino acids. CDR3: CASSSYSYNEQFF. CDR3 DNA: TGTGCTAGCAGCTCTTATTCCTACAATGAGCAGTTCTTC.

The V call is TRBV27, the J call TRBJ1-2; 9 bases line up with TRBD1. With 5 bases clipped from V and 8 bases from J, the junction kept 12 bases outside the gene matches. The CDR3 is made up of 15 amino acids. The germline V gene encodes CDR1 MNHEY and CDR2 SMNVEV (reference sequence). CDR3 sequence (DNA): TGTGCCAGCAGTGAAAAGGAACAGGGGGCGTTGGGCTACACCTTC. It codes for CASSEKEQGALGYTF.

This clone was counted only a few times. An end of the junction differs from the germline gene, which may be a read error. CDR3 DNA: TGTGCCAGCAGCTTCGCCGGGAGCTCCAATAATTCACCCCTCCACTTT. This codes for CASSFAGSSNNSPLHF. The chain couples TRBV5-5 to TRBJ1-6; D is unclear. From germline, CDR1 is SGHKS and CDR2 YYEKEE (reference sequence). The CDR3 loop spans 16 amino acids.

This clone was picked up a small number of times. The chain is built from TRBV28 and TRBJ2-3; D gene uncertain. CDR3 length: 12 residues. Trimming cost V 2 bases and J 5 bases, with 5 bases left between them. In germline, CDR1 is MDHEN, CDR2 SYDVKM. The CDR3 DNA reads TGTGCCAGCAGTTTAGTCAAAGATACGCAGTATTTT. This translates into CASSLVKDTQYF.

This chain joins TRBV7-9 and TRBJ2-7; 10 positions match TRBD1. This CDR3 spans 14 amino acids. V was clipped by 5 bases and J by 3 bases; unmatched bases: 4. Looked up from germline, CDR1 is SEHNR and CDR2 is FQNEAQ (reference sequence). Here the CDR3 reads CASSRGQGDYEQYF. The CDR3 nucleotides are TGTGCCAGCAGCAGAGGACAGGGGGACTACGAGCAGTACTTC.

This clone showed up just a few times. This chain joins TRBV10-3 and TRBJ2-5; TRBD1 is a possible D gene (6 bases). Germline values: CDR1 ENHRY, CDR2 SYGVKD. CDR3 length: 14 residues. Trimming shortened V by 8 bases and J by 4 bases, and 17 bases separated the two germline ends. Here the CDR3 DNA reads TGTGCCATCCGTGGGGGTAGGGACACAGAGACCCAGTACTTC. Amino acids: CAIRGGRDTETQYF.

V and J are TRBV19 and TRBJ2-2, with D perhaps matching TRBD2 (5 bases). The germline gives CDR1 LNHDA, CDR2 SQIVND (reference sequence). CDR3 size: 14 residues. Deletions cut 7 bases from V and 3 bases from J, with 12 bases between. CDR3 coding DNA: TGTGCCAGTACGGCACGGGGTTACACCGGGGAGCTGTTTTTT. Translating gives CASTARGYTGELFF.

This clone was counted between two and nine times. The genes are TRBV30 and TRBJ2-1; 7 bases fit TRBD2. Germline trimming cut 4 bases from V and 7 bases from J; bases unmatched to any gene: 19. There are 17 residues in the CDR3. CDR1 is GTSNPN, CDR2 SVGIG, per germline (reference sequence). The CDR3 region has the DNA TGTGCCTGGACGGAAAAATTAACTAGCGAGAGGCCTAATGAGCAGTTCTTC. Its translation: CAWTEKLTSERPNEQFF.

The sample holds a few counts of this clone. The chain couples TRBV7-2 to TRBJ1-4, with D possibly being TRBD1 (6 bases). The germline CDR1 and CDR2 sequences are SGHTA and FQGNSA. V was trimmed by 5 bases and J by 3 bases, leaving 10 bases between them. The CDR3 loop spans 14 amino acids. CDR3 in DNA: TGTGCCAGCAGCCGACAGGTTCCTAATGAAAAACTGTTTTTT. This gives the protein CASSRQVPNEKLFF.

This clone has only a few counts. The rearrangement links TRBV7-8 to TRBJ2-7, with a weak D call TRBD2 (6 bases). V shed 3 bases and J shed 0 bases, with 12 bases lying between them. The germline CDR1 and CDR2 sequences are SGHVS and FQNEAQ. The CDR3 contains 15 residues. The CDR3 nucleotides read TGTGCCAGCAGCTTCTTCCGGGGGTTCTCCTACGAGCAGTACGTC. It encodes CASSFFRGFSYEQYV.

In this sample, this clone turned up a few times. The sample holds other DNA sequences that translate to the same CDR3. This chain uses TRBV9 with TRBJ2-1; no clear D gene. V lost 2 bases, J lost 0 bases, and 6 bases lay in between. CDR1 SGDLS and CDR2 YYNGEE come from the germline V gene. The CDR3 is 14 amino acids. CDR3 nucleotide sequence: TGTGCCAGCAGCGTCGGTAGCTCCTACAATGAGCAGTTCTTC. Encoded protein: CASSVGSSYNEQFF.

This clone was seen more than once but under ten times. The chain couples TRBV14 to TRBJ2-7; D might be TRBD1 (5 bases). V lost 0 bases to trimming and J lost 1 base, with 10 bases between them. This CDR3 has 15 amino acids. CDR1 is SGHDN and CDR2 is FVKESK in the germline V gene. Written as DNA, the CDR3 is TGTGCCAGCAGCCAAGATAGGGGCATTTCCTACGAGCAGTACTTC. This sequence encodes CASSQDRGISYEQYF.

The genes are TRBV7-2 and TRBJ1-3, with 8 bases aligning to TRBD1. Germline values: CDR1 SGHTA, CDR2 FQGNSA. CDR3 size: 14 residues. With V trimmed by 3 bases and J by 7 bases, 5 bases remained unmatched. CDR3 sequence: CASSFGQGGNTIYF. CDR3 nucleotides: TGTGCCAGCAGCTTCGGACAGGGCGGCAACACCATATATTTT.

The V call is TRBV7-3, the J call TRBJ1-2; TRBD1 matches 10 bases. Germline-derived CDR1 and CDR2 are SGHTA and FQGTGA. The CDR3 contains 15 residues. Trimming cost V 6 bases and J 6 bases; bases outside gene matches: 10. Here the CDR3 DNA reads TGTGCCAGCAGTTACACGGGACAGGGGAGGGATGGCTACACCTTC. Encoded protein: CASSYTGQGRDGYTF.

The J gene is TRBJ2-3, the V gene TRBV6-1, with 8 bases identical to TRBD2. Germline V lookup: CDR1 MNHNS, CDR2 SASEGT. Trimming removed 6 bases from V and 5 bases from J; junction bases left unmatched: 4. CDR3 length: 13 amino acids. The CDR3 loop reads CASRPAGVDTQYF. In DNA, the CDR3 is TGTGCCAGCAGGCCAGCGGGAGTAGATACGCAGTATTTT.

Only a few counts were recorded for this clone. The rearrangement uses TRBV19 and TRBJ1-1; D perhaps matches TRBD1 (5 bases). The V gene's germline CDR1 is LNHDA and CDR2 SQIVND (reference sequence). The V end lost 6 bases, the J end lost 2 bases, and 16 bases lay between the germline ends. This CDR3 contains 15 residues. CDR3 sequence: CASRSGGLINTEAFF. CDR3 DNA sequence: TGTGCCAGTAGATCGGGGGGACTCATTAACACTGAAGCTTTCTTT.

This clone was picked up a small number of times. The V gene is TRBV18, the J gene TRBJ2-1; possibly TRBD2 for D (6 bases). Germline V gene lookup returns CDR1 KGHSH and CDR2 LQKENI. Trimming removed 2 bases from V and 7 bases from J, with 12 bases in between. The CDR3 sequence is 14 residues long. CDR3 sequence reads: CASSPTGVLNEQFF. The CDR3 DNA is TGTGCCAGCTCACCAACGGGGGTGCTTAATGAGCAGTTCTTC.

The sample holds a few counts of this clone. The rearrangement uses TRBV5-1 and TRBJ2-5; 8 positions match TRBD2. Germline V CDR1 and CDR2: SGHRS, YFSETQ. J was trimmed by 4 bases and V by 1 base; bases with no gene match: 9. This CDR3 is 16 amino acids long. The CDR3 DNA sequence: TGCGCCAGCAGCTTGACCGGGGGGGGAGAGGGAGAGACCCAGTACTTC. It encodes CASSLTGGGEGETQYF.

This clone has a handful of counts. The chain has TRBV19 and TRBJ1-1; weak D call: TRBD1 (6 bases). V shed 3 bases and J shed 8 bases, with 13 bases lying between them. Per germline, CDR1 LNHDA and CDR2 SQIVND (reference sequence). The CDR3 runs 13 residues. The CDR3: CASSIISGTEAFF. CDR3 nucleotide sequence: TGTGCCAGTAGTATTATATCGGGGACAGAAGCTTTCTTT. Supplemented by reference TRBV19 and TRBJ1-1, the full variable domain reads DGGITQSPKYLFRKEGQNVTLSCEQNLNHDAMYWYRQDPGQGLRLIYYSQIVNDFQKGDIAEGYSVSREKKESFPLTVTSAQKNPTAFYLCASSIISGTEAFFGQGTRLTVV.

This clone was observed a handful of times. The junction differs from germline at one of its ends, possibly a read error. The rearrangement uses TRBV2 and TRBJ1-5; unclear D gene. The CDR3 runs to 15 residues. Germline-derived CDR1 and CDR2 are SNHLY and FYNNEI. The CDR3 is CASREANPFGQPQHF. The CDR3 coding sequence is TGTGCCAGCAGGGAAGCAAACCCGTTCGGTCAGCCCCAGCATTTT.

This chain uses TRBV6-5 with TRBJ2-1; no clear D gene. V lost 4 bases and J 0 bases, leaving 7 bases between the germline ends. This CDR3 contains 14 residues. Germline assignment: CDR1 MNHEY and CDR2 SVGAGI. The CDR3 DNA is TGTGCCAGCAGTTCCTCCAGCTCCTACAATGAGCAGTTCTTC. Amino acids: CASSSSSSYNEQFF.

This clone was seen a few times. The chain couples TRBV5-4 to TRBJ1-2, with TRBD1 matching over 8 bases. The CDR3 contains 14 residues. Germline V CDR1 and CDR2: SGHNT, YYREEE (reference sequence). J gave up 6 bases and V 4 bases, and 8 bases lay outside the gene matches. CDR3: CASSKETGEDGYTF. For the CDR3, the DNA is TGTGCCAGCAGCAAAGAGACAGGGGAGGATGGCTACACCTTC.

V is TRBV18 and J is TRBJ2-4; TRBD1 matches at 10 bases. CDR3 length: 16 amino acids. Unmatched junction bases numbered 1, after V lost 0 bases and J lost 2 bases. Germline assignment: CDR1 KGHSH and CDR2 LQKENI. Written as DNA, the CDR3 is TGTGCCAGCTCACCACCGGGACAGGGGTCCAAAAACATTCAGTACTTC. Protein sequence: CASSPPGQGSKNIQYF.